This T cell receptor (beta chain) is drawn from a study of CD8 T cells in Susac syndrome. It was with random hexamers that roughly 0.5 to 1 ug RNA was reverse transcribed. One entry per CDR3 protein results from TCRdb running MiXCR on the immunoSEQ multiplex PCR reads. The data contain about 160,000 distinct CDR3 sequences, about 91% of them singletons. The specimen sequenced was CD4+ T cells from PBMCs. This TCR came from a human donor in good health.

CDR3 sequence: CASSAARTVSYNEQFF. In DNA, the CDR3 is TGTGCCAGCAGCGCCGCTCGGACAGTCTCCTACAATGAGCAGTTCTTC. The genes are TRBV3-1 and TRBJ2-1; possibly TRBD1 for D (6 bases). The CDR3 is 16 amino acids. Germline V gene data show CDR1 as LGHDT and CDR2 as YNNKEL (reference sequence). V was shortened by 5 bases and J by 0 bases, with 14 bases between the two germline ends.